This T cell receptor (beta chain) was obtained from a study of shared T cell receptors in the human thymus. V gave up 8 bases and J gave up 6 bases; unmatched junction bases: 11. Per germline, CDR1 MDHEN and CDR2 SYDVKM. The CDR3 consists of 14 residues. Here immunoSEQ multiplex PCR was the method, and the copy in TCRdb shows in-frame clones only, minus some. Of 700,000 to 750,000 clones in the sample, over 75% were seen once. This sample was also put to use in a study of human thymus T cells. That paper states: Congenital heart defects were the reason for the corrective surgery that the donors, healthy Finnish infants, were having. Obtained as resections during corrective heart surgery, the thymus tissue was then studied. Within thymic and blood repertoires, V and J gene usage appeared to be biased. Related reports documented highly overlapping thymic repertoires among unrelated individuals.

The chain carries TRBV28 and TRBJ2-3; 7 positions agree with TRBD2. This TCR came from a girl in the first two years of life with a congenital heart defect. Sequencing was performed on thymocytes. The CDR3 protein is CASVQGGLRDTQYF. In DNA, the CDR3 is TGTGCCAGCGTTCAGGGAGGGCTTCGGGATACGCAGTATTTT.